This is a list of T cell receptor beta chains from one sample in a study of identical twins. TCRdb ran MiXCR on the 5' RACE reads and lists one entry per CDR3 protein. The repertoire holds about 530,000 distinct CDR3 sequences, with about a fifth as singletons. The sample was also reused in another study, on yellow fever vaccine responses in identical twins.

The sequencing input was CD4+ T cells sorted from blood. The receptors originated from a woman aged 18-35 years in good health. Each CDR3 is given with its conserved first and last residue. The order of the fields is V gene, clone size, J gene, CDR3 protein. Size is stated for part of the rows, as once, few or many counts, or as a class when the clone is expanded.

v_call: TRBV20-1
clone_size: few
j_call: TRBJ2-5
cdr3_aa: CSASGTSGGGETQYF

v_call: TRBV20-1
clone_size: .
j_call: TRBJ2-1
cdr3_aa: CSATFLAGVYNEQFF

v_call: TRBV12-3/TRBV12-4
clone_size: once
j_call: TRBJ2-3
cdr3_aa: CASSFAGYTDTQYF

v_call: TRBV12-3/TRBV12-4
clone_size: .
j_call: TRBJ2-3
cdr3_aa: CASSLGGGGQGDTQYF

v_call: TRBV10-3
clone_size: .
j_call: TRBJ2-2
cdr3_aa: CAISVGRATNTGELFF

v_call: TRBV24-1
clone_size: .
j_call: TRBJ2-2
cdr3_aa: CATSDSRMGSRGELFF

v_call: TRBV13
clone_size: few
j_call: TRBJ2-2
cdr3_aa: CASSFIAAPGELFF

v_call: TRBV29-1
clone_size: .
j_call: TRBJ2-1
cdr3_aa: CSGTLAEYVSEQFF

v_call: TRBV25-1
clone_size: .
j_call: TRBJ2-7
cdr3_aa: CASSSGLDVSYEQYF

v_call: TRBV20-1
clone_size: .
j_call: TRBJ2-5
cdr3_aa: CSASTGWKETQYF

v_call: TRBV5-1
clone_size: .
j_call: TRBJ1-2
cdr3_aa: CASSLDRANYGYTF

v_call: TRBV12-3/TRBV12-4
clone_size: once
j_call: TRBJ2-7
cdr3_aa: CASSLYSGNDRNF

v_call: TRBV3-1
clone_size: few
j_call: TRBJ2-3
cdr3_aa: CASSPGGRRDTQYF

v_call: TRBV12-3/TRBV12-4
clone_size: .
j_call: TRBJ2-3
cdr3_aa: CASSLERVLLAGWTDTQYF

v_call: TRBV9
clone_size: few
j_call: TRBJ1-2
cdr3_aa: CASSVAGQGYSGYTF

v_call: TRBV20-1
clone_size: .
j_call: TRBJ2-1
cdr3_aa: CSALRTKSISYNEQFF

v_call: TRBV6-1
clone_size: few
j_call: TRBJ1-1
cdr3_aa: CATNAAFF

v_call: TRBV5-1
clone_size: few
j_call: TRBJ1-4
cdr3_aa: CASSVGGTGNEKLFF

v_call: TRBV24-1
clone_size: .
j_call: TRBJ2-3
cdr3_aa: CATSDKGLNPTDTQYF

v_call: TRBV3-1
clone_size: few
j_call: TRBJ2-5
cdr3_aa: CASSYGLAEETQYF

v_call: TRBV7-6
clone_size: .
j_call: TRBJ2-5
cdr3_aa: CASSLAPGLAGHTRQETQYF

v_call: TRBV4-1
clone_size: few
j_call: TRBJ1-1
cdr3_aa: CASSQDQGARTEAFF

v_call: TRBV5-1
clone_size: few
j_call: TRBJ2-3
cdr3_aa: CASSSTSSGGTDTQYF

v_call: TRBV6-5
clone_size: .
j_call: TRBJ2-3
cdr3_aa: CASSYSGDSTDTQYF

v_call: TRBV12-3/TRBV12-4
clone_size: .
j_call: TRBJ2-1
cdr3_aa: CASTPGSGGANEQFF

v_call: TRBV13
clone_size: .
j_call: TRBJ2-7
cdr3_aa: CASSSSGRAAEQYF

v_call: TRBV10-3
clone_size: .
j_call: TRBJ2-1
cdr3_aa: CAISGGGPNEQFF

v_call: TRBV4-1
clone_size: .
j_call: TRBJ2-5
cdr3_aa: CASSHPRISGGEETQYF

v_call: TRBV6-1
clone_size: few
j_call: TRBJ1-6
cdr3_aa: CASSWTGDNSPLHF

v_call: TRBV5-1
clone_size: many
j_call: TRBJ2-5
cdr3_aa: CASSLGLGETQYF

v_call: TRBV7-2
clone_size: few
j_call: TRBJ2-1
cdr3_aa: CASSLVGRRAYNEQFF

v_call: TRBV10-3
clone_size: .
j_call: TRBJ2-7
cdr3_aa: CAISAGGQEGAYEQYF

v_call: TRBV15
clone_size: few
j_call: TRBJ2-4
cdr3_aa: CATSTDRPESWDIQYF

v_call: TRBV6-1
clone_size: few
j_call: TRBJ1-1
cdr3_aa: CASSDAWGQVGNTEAFF